The 6 T cell receptor beta chains in this list originate from one sample, sequenced in a study of blood T cells in healthy people across ages. Through a sample-barcoded 5' primer and a J-beta primer mix, a second PCR was run for about 6 to 11 cycles. TCRdb ran MiXCR on the 5' RACE reads and lists one entry per CDR3 protein. The data show 600,000 to 850,000 distinct CDR3 sequences, 25% seen once. The same data also went into a second study, on T cells of mothers and their children.

Input material: blood. These receptor sequences come from a boy between 10 and 17 years old in good health.

The chain combines TRBV13 with TRBJ2-5; D is unclear. Between the trimmed V and J ends, which lost 3 bases and 3 bases, there was a span of 14 bases. There are 15 residues in the CDR3. Looked up from germline, CDR1 is PRHDT and CDR2 is FYEKMQ (reference sequence). CDR3 in DNA: TGTGCCAGCAGCTTTAGGGCAGGTGGGGAAGAGACCCAGTACTTC. It yields the protein CASSFRAGGEETQYF.

A remark on this clonotype: Its ends do not fully match the called genes, so a read error is possible. The chain couples TRBV5-1 to TRBJ2-3; D unresolved. Germline values: CDR1 SGHRS, CDR2 YFSETQ. The CDR3 consists of 12 residues. The CDR3 DNA sequence: TGCGCCAGCAGCCGGAGCACAGATACGCAGTGTTTT. Residues: CASSRSTDTQCF.

The rearrangement uses TRBV5-1 and TRBJ1-4; no clear D. Germline lookup yields CDR1 SGHRS and CDR2 YFSETQ. V lost 0 bases to trimming and J lost 9 bases, with 18 bases between them. This CDR3 spans 16 amino acids. Here the CDR3 reads CASSLAEAGSRKKLFF. The DNA of the CDR3 is TGCGCCAGCAGCTTGGCGGAAGCGGGGAGTCGGAAAAAACTGTTTTTT.

This clonotype has just a few counts. The chain recombines TRBV4-1 with TRBJ2-7; possible D gene TRBD2, 6 bases. CDR3 length: 13 residues. Trimming stripped 4 bases from V and 3 bases from J, with 10 bases between. Looked up from germline, CDR1 is MGHRA and CDR2 is YSYEKL. DNA for the CDR3: TGCGCCAGCAGCCGTTGGGGGGACTACGAGCAGTACTTC. Translation: CASSRWGDYEQYF.

This clonotype was seen only a few times. The CDR3, as DNA: TGCAGTGCTAGATACTCTAGCGGGAGACCTCAAGAGACCCAGTACTTC. Encoded protein: CSARYSSGRPQETQYF. The chain carries TRBV20-1 and TRBJ2-5; 10 positions match TRBD2. Germline V lookup: CDR1 DFQATT, CDR2 SNEGSKA (reference sequence). The CDR3 covers 16 residues. The J segment lost 2 bases and the V segment lost 2 bases, leaving 8 bases of the junction unmatched.

This clonotype has more than one count but fewer than ten. The chain has TRBV29-1 and TRBJ2-7, with D perhaps being TRBD1 or TRBD2 (5 bases each). Trimming pared 0 bases from V and 4 bases from J, leaving 19 bases between. Germline CDR1 SQVTM, CDR2 ANQGSEA. The CDR3 consists of 16 residues. For the CDR3, the DNA is TGCAGCGTTGAAGATGGAGCCGGGACGGATGATTACGAGCAGTACTTC. As protein: CSVEDGAGTDDYEQYF.